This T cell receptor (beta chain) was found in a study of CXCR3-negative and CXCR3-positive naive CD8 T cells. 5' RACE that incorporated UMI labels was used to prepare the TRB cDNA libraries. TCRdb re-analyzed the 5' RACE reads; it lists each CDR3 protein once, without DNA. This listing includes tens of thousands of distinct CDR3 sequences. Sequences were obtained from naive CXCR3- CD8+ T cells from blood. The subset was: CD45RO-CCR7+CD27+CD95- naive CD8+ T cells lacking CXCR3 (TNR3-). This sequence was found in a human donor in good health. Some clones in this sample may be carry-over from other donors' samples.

CDR3 region: CASSFRIGILTDTQYF. The chain couples TRBV5-5 to TRBJ2-3; the D call of TRBD1 rests on TCRdb alone, since no DNA is present to check it. CDR1 is SGHKS and CDR2 is YYEKEE in the germline V gene (reference sequence). The CDR3 covers 16 residues.